The 23 T cell receptor beta chains in this list originate from one sample, sequenced in a study of T cells after yellow fever vaccination. TCRdb re-called the 5' RACE reads with MiXCR, one entry per CDR3 protein. The table includes 320,000 or so distinct CDR3 sequences, around 8.1% detected once. Sequenced material: PBMCs, taken approximately 47 days after the first yellow fever vaccination. The source of these receptors is a man younger than 30 who received the YFV17D yellow fever vaccine.

This clonotype has only a few counts. The rearrangement uses TRBV7-8 and TRBJ2-3; a weak D match, TRBD2 (7 bases). The CDR3 has 14 residues. Trimming removed 8 bases at V and 3 bases at J, with 15 bases between. Germline V CDR1 and CDR2: SGHVS, FQNEAQ. In DNA form, the CDR3 reads TGTGCCAGCTTCGCGGGGGCGGCGACAGATACGCAGTATTTT. Protein product: CASFAGAATDTQYF.

This clonotype was found many times. This rearrangement joins TRBV12-3 or TRBV12-4 to TRBJ2-7; 8 positions match TRBD1. CDR3 length: 14 residues. J was trimmed by 3 bases and V by 6 bases; bases with no gene match: 7. As DNA, the CDR3 is TGTGCCAGCAGGAAATTAGGACAGGGCTACGAGCAGTACTTC. Translation gives CASRKLGQGYEQYF.

The rearrangement uses TRBV18 and TRBJ1-2; possibly TRBD1 for D (6 bases). Germline values: CDR1 KGHSH, CDR2 LQKENI. CDR3 length: 14 residues. The V end was cut by 6 bases, the J end by 4 bases, with 15 bases between. The DNA for the CDR3 is TGTGCCAGCTCCCCCGGACAGTCTGGCTATGGCTACACCTTC. This translates into CASSPGQSGYGYTF.

Only a few counts were recorded for this clonotype. The V call is TRBV12-5, the J call TRBJ2-1; possibly TRBD2 for D (6 bases). The germline CDR1 and CDR2 sequences are LGHNT and FRNRAP. The CDR3 sequence is 19 residues long. Trimming pared 0 bases from V and 2 bases from J, leaving 20 bases between. CDR3 sequence reads: CASGLVLTVGTGAYNEQFF. The CDR3 coding sequence is TGTGCTAGTGGTTTGGTACTAACTGTAGGAACGGGGGCCTACAATGAGCAGTTCTTC.

This clonotype has more than one count but fewer than ten. The CDR3 sequence: CASSWRGTSYEQYF. CDR3 nucleotide sequence: TGTGCCAGTAGTTGGAGGGGGACATCCTACGAGCAGTACTTC. V and J are TRBV19 and TRBJ2-7; tentatively, D is TRBD1 or TRBD2 (6 bases each). V was cut by 5 bases and J by 1 base, with 12 bases left in between. The CDR3 totals 14 residues. Per germline, CDR1 LNHDA and CDR2 SQIVND (reference sequence).

This clonotype was seen at least ten times. The chain combines TRBV5-1 with TRBJ1-1; 7 bases match TRBD1. In germline, CDR1 is SGHRS, CDR2 YFSETQ. This CDR3 has 14 residues. V lost 3 bases, J lost 7 bases, and 9 bases stayed unmatched. CDR3 sequence (DNA): TGCGCCAGCAGCTACCAAAGGACAGGCGGTGAAGCTTTCTTT. It translates to CASSYQRTGGEAFF.

J is TRBJ1-3 and V is TRBV18; D unresolved. The CDR3 is 16 amino acids. The germline V gene has CDR1 KGHSH and CDR2 LQKENI. Trimming left V 0 bases short and J 0 bases short, with 9 bases between. CDR3 loop: CASSPPSSRSGNTIYF. The CDR3 DNA reads TGTGCCAGCTCACCACCGAGTTCACGCTCTGGAAACACCATATATTTT.

The chain employs TRBV4-3 and TRBJ1-3; a possible D gene is TRBD1 (5 bases). CDR3 length: 17 residues. Germline V lookup: CDR1 LGHNA, CDR2 YSLEER. V shed 0 bases and J shed 4 bases, with 16 bases lying between them. Here the CDR3 DNA reads TGCGCCAGCAGCCAAGAGCGGCAGGGAATGGGGGGAAACACCATATATTTT. Residues: CASSQERQGMGGNTIYF.

CDR3 coding DNA: TGTGCCACCAGCAGAGAAACTGGCGGAAAATACAATGAGCAGTTCTTC. It yields the protein CATSRETGGKYNEQFF. This chain uses TRBV15 with TRBJ2-1; the D is unclear. Germline V gene data show CDR1 as LNHNV and CDR2 as YYDKDF (reference sequence). CDR3 length equals 16 residues. Trimming removed 0 bases at V and 4 bases at J, with 13 bases between. The variable domain in full, with the rest retrieved from reference TRBV15 and TRBJ2-1, is DAMVIQNPRYQVTQFGKPVTLSCSQTLNHNVMYWYQQKSSQAPKLLFHYYDKDFNNEADTPDNFQSRRPNTSFCFLDIRSPGLGDTAMYLCATSRETGGKYNEQFFGPGTRLTVL.

In this sample, this clonotype turned up a few times. The genes are TRBV4-3 and TRBJ2-2; 14 nucleotides align to TRBD2. The CDR3 has 19 amino acids. Germline CDR1 and CDR2: LGHNA and YSLEER. The junction had 9 bases not matched to a gene; V was cut back by 0 bases and J by 6 bases. CDR3 DNA sequence: TGCGCCAGCAGCCAAGACAGGGCGACTAGCGGGGGGGGTGCCGGGGAGCTGTTTTTT. Its protein product is CASSQDRATSGGGAGELFF.

This clonotype was seen only a few times. V is TRBV6-5 and J is TRBJ1-3; weak D call: TRBD1 (6 bases). Trimming took 0 bases from V and 1 from J, leaving 7 bases between them. The CDR3 is 15 residues long. Looked up from germline, CDR1 is MNHEY and CDR2 is SVGAGI. This chain's CDR3 is CASSYSGHSGNTIYF. The CDR3, as DNA: TGTGCCAGCAGTTACTCGGGACATTCTGGAAACACCATATATTTT.

This chain joins TRBV7-9 and TRBJ1-2; D gene uncertain. Trimming stripped 2 bases from V and 0 bases from J, with 10 bases between. The germline CDR1 and CDR2 sequences are SEHNR and FQNEAQ (reference sequence). The CDR3 has 15 residues. The CDR3 region has the DNA TGTGCCAGCAGCTTATTTGACGGGTCTAACTATGGCTACACCTTC. Encoded protein: CASSLFDGSNYGYTF.

This clonotype was observed a handful of times. V gene TRBV29-1 combines with J gene TRBJ1-4; 8 bases are shared with TRBD1. Germline V lookup: CDR1 SQVTM, CDR2 ANQGSEA. The CDR3 extends over 15 amino acids. The V gene end was trimmed by 7 bases and the J gene end by 3 bases; junction bases not matched to a gene: 10. CDR3 residues: CSASDRAYPNEKLFF. CDR3 coding DNA: TGCAGCGCGTCGGACAGGGCTTATCCTAATGAAAAACTGTTTTTT.

This clonotype was picked up a small number of times. J is TRBJ1-4 and V is TRBV28, with D possibly matching TRBD1 (6 bases). The CDR3 spans 16 residues. Trimming removed 7 bases from V and 8 bases from J, with 23 bases in between. Per germline, CDR1 MDHEN and CDR2 SYDVKM. CDR3: CASNPQDTQGWEKLFF. The CDR3 bases are TGTGCCAGCAACCCCCAAGACACCCAGGGGTGGGAAAAACTGTTTTTT.

V usage is TRBV20-1 and J usage is TRBJ1-2; D remains ambiguous. Germline assignment: CDR1 DFQATT and CDR2 SNEGSKA (reference sequence). The CDR3 runs 13 residues. CDR3 amino acids: CGVPGLNHYGYTF. The DNA of the CDR3 is TGCGGGGTCCCAGGCCTAAATCACTATGGCTACACCTTC.

About this clonotype itself: The junction differs from germline at one of its ends, possibly a read error. This chain connects TRBV20-1 to TRBJ2-3, with 14 nucleotides matching TRBD2. The CDR3 contains 14 residues. CDR1 is DFQATT, CDR2 SNEGSKA, per germline (reference sequence). Here the CDR3 DNA reads TGCAGTGCCCTCGGGACTAGCGGGGGCAACCTACCGAATTTT. It encodes CSALGTSGGNLPNF.

This clonotype was observed a handful of times. The chain has TRBV4-3 and TRBJ2-1, with TRBD2 identical over 11 bases. This CDR3 spans 18 amino acids. From germline, CDR1 is LGHNA and CDR2 YSLEER. The V gene end was trimmed by 1 base and the J gene end by 6 bases; junction bases not matched to a gene: 11. CDR3 region: CASSQGPVGTSGLNEQFF. CDR3 DNA sequence: TGCGCCAGCAGCCAAGGGCCGGTGGGGACTAGCGGACTCAATGAGCAGTTCTTC.

The rearrangement uses TRBV14 and TRBJ1-1, with D unclear. Germline-derived CDR1 and CDR2 are SGHDN and FVKESK. The ends were cut back, 4 bases at V and 3 bases at J, with 12 bases in the middle. The CDR3 has 14 residues. The CDR3 DNA follows: TGTGCCAGCAGCCCTAAGGAGGGATACACTGAAGCTTTCTTT. It translates to CASSPKEGYTEAFF.

This clonotype is medium-sized by share. The CDR3 loop is CASRGTEAFF. Here the CDR3 DNA reads TGTGCCAGCAGGGGCACTGAAGCTTTCTTT. The chain couples TRBV12-3 or TRBV12-4 to TRBJ1-1; no definite D call. The CDR3 length is 10 residues. The V gene lost 6 bases and the J gene lost 4 bases, with 3 bases spanning the gap.

In this sample, this clonotype turned up a few times. The chain employs TRBV18 and TRBJ1-1; 7 positions agree with TRBD1. There are 16 residues in the CDR3. V gave up 3 bases and J gave up 5 bases; unmatched junction bases: 12. CDR1 is KGHSH and CDR2 is LQKENI in the germline V gene. The chain's CDR3 is CASSPTGKQGGTEAFF. The DNA of the CDR3 is TGTGCCAGCTCACCGACAGGGAAACAAGGGGGGACTGAAGCTTTCTTT.

Ten or more counts support this clonotype. This chain connects TRBV5-1 to TRBJ2-3; D remains unclear. Germline CDR1 reads SGHRS; CDR2 reads YFSETQ. The CDR3 runs 14 residues. With 4 bases removed from V and 2 bases from J, the gap between germline ends came to 11 bases. CDR3 nucleotides: TGCGCCAGCAGCCTGCTAGGCACCACAGATACGCAGTATTTT. This sequence encodes CASSLLGTTDTQYF.

The chain recombines TRBV15 with TRBJ2-3, with 9 positions matching TRBD1. V trimming: 1 base; J trimming: 5 bases; junction bases outside the gene matches: 10. CDR3 size: 17 residues. Germline lookup yields CDR1 LNHNV and CDR2 YYDKDF (reference sequence). CDR3 in DNA: TGTGCCACCAGCAGAGCCCCCGGGACAGGGCTGGGAGATACGCAGTATTTT. This sequence encodes CATSRAPGTGLGDTQYF.

V gene TRBV24-1 combines with J gene TRBJ1-3; D is undetermined. CDR1 KGHDR and CDR2 SFDVKD come from the germline V gene. V lost 8 bases, J lost 1 base, and 11 bases lay in between. CDR3 length: 14 residues. The chain's CDR3 is CATNPGVSGNTIYF. The CDR3 DNA follows: TGTGCCACCAACCCCGGAGTATCTGGAAACACCATATATTTT.